The clone carrying this T cell receptor (beta chain) has a handful of counts. Its antigen is unidentified. The germline gives CDR1 SGHRS, CDR2 YFSETQ. V was shortened by 4 bases and J by 5 bases, with 15 bases between the two germline ends. The CDR3 is made up of 14 amino acids. A process of 5'RACE template switching, which added a universal primer site and UMIs, was used to make TCR cDNA. MiXCR, run by TCRdb on the 5' RACE reads, gives a single entry per CDR3 protein. The repertoire holds hundreds of thousands of distinct CDR3 sequences, with roughly a sixth as singletons. This record comes from a study of T cells after yellow fever vaccination. General observations from the study: Post-booster repertoires contained most primary-vaccination clones again (96% CD4, roughly 90% CD8).

The J gene is TRBJ2-5, the V gene TRBV5-1; weak D call: TRBD1 (6 bases). This clonotype was obtained from a man between 18 and 29 years old who received the YFV17D yellow fever vaccine. The sample in question was PBMCs, obtained 5 days after the first yellow fever vaccination. The DNA for the CDR3 is TGCGCCAGCAGCACCAACAGGGCTGGGGAGACCCAGTACTTC. Residues: CASSTNRAGETQYF. Full variable domain (missing parts from reference TRBV5-1 and TRBJ2-5): KAGVTQTPRYLIKTRGQQVTLSCSPISGHRSVSWYQQTPGQGLQFLFEYFSETQRNKGNFPGRFSGRQFSNSRSEMNVSTLELGDSALYLCASSTNRAGETQYFGPGTRLLVL.